These T cell receptor beta chains were read from a single sample in a study of blood T cell repertoires in COVID-19. Method: immunoSEQ multiplex PCR; TCRdb's copy keeps in-frame clones and lacks some. The table has roughly 290,000 clones, approximately 85% seen once. Sequencing used PBMCs or T cells enriched from blood (not recorded which). Receptors originate from a man under 40 who had recovered from COVID-19. Each CDR3 is given with its conserved first and last residue. D genes are given only for firm matches. Part of the rows lack a size; the others show once, few, many or a class for expanded clones.

d_call j_call v_call clone_size cdr3_nt cdr3_aa
TRBD1 TRBJ1-5 TRBV19 NA TGTGCCAGTAGTATTAGTGACAGGGGGCTGCAGCCCCAGCATTTT CASSISDRGLQPQHF
TRBD1 TRBJ2-5 TRBV7-2 few TGTGCCAGCAGGAGAAGGACAGGGGGGGCCCAAGAGACCCAGTACTTC CASRRRTGGAQETQYF
NA TRBJ2-2 TRBV7-9 NA TGTGCCAGCAGCTTAGAGGTACTATCCGGGGAGCTGTTTTTT CASSLEVLSGELFF
TRBD1 TRBJ2-3 TRBV2 few TGTGCCAGCAGTCGACAGGGTGGCACAGATACGCAGTATTTT CASSRQGGTDTQYF
NA TRBJ2-3 TRBV6-1 NA TGTGCCAGCAGTGAAGCCGGGATCTATTCCGCAGATACGCAGTATTTT CASSEAGIYSADTQYF
NA TRBJ1-2 TRBV20-1 NA TGCAGGTCTAGTTACGGACAGAAGAATGGCTACACCTTC CRSSYGQKNGYTF
TRBD1 TRBJ1-1 TRBV5-1 NA TGCGCCAGCAGCCCCCGACAGGGTGGGCGCACTGAAGCTTTCTTT CASSPRQGGRTEAFF
NA TRBJ1-2 TRBV19 NA TGTGCCAGTAGTAGGATTCAGACGGGAAACTATGGCTACACCTTC CASSRIQTGNYGYTF
TRBD1 TRBJ2-7 TRBV5-1 NA TGCGCCAGCAGCCACGGGACAGGACCTACCTACGAGCAGTACTTC CASSHGTGPTYEQYF
NA TRBJ1-6 TRBV6-5 NA TGTGCCAGCAGGTCCGGCGGGGGCGCAAATTCACCCCTCCACTTT CASRSGGGANSPLHF